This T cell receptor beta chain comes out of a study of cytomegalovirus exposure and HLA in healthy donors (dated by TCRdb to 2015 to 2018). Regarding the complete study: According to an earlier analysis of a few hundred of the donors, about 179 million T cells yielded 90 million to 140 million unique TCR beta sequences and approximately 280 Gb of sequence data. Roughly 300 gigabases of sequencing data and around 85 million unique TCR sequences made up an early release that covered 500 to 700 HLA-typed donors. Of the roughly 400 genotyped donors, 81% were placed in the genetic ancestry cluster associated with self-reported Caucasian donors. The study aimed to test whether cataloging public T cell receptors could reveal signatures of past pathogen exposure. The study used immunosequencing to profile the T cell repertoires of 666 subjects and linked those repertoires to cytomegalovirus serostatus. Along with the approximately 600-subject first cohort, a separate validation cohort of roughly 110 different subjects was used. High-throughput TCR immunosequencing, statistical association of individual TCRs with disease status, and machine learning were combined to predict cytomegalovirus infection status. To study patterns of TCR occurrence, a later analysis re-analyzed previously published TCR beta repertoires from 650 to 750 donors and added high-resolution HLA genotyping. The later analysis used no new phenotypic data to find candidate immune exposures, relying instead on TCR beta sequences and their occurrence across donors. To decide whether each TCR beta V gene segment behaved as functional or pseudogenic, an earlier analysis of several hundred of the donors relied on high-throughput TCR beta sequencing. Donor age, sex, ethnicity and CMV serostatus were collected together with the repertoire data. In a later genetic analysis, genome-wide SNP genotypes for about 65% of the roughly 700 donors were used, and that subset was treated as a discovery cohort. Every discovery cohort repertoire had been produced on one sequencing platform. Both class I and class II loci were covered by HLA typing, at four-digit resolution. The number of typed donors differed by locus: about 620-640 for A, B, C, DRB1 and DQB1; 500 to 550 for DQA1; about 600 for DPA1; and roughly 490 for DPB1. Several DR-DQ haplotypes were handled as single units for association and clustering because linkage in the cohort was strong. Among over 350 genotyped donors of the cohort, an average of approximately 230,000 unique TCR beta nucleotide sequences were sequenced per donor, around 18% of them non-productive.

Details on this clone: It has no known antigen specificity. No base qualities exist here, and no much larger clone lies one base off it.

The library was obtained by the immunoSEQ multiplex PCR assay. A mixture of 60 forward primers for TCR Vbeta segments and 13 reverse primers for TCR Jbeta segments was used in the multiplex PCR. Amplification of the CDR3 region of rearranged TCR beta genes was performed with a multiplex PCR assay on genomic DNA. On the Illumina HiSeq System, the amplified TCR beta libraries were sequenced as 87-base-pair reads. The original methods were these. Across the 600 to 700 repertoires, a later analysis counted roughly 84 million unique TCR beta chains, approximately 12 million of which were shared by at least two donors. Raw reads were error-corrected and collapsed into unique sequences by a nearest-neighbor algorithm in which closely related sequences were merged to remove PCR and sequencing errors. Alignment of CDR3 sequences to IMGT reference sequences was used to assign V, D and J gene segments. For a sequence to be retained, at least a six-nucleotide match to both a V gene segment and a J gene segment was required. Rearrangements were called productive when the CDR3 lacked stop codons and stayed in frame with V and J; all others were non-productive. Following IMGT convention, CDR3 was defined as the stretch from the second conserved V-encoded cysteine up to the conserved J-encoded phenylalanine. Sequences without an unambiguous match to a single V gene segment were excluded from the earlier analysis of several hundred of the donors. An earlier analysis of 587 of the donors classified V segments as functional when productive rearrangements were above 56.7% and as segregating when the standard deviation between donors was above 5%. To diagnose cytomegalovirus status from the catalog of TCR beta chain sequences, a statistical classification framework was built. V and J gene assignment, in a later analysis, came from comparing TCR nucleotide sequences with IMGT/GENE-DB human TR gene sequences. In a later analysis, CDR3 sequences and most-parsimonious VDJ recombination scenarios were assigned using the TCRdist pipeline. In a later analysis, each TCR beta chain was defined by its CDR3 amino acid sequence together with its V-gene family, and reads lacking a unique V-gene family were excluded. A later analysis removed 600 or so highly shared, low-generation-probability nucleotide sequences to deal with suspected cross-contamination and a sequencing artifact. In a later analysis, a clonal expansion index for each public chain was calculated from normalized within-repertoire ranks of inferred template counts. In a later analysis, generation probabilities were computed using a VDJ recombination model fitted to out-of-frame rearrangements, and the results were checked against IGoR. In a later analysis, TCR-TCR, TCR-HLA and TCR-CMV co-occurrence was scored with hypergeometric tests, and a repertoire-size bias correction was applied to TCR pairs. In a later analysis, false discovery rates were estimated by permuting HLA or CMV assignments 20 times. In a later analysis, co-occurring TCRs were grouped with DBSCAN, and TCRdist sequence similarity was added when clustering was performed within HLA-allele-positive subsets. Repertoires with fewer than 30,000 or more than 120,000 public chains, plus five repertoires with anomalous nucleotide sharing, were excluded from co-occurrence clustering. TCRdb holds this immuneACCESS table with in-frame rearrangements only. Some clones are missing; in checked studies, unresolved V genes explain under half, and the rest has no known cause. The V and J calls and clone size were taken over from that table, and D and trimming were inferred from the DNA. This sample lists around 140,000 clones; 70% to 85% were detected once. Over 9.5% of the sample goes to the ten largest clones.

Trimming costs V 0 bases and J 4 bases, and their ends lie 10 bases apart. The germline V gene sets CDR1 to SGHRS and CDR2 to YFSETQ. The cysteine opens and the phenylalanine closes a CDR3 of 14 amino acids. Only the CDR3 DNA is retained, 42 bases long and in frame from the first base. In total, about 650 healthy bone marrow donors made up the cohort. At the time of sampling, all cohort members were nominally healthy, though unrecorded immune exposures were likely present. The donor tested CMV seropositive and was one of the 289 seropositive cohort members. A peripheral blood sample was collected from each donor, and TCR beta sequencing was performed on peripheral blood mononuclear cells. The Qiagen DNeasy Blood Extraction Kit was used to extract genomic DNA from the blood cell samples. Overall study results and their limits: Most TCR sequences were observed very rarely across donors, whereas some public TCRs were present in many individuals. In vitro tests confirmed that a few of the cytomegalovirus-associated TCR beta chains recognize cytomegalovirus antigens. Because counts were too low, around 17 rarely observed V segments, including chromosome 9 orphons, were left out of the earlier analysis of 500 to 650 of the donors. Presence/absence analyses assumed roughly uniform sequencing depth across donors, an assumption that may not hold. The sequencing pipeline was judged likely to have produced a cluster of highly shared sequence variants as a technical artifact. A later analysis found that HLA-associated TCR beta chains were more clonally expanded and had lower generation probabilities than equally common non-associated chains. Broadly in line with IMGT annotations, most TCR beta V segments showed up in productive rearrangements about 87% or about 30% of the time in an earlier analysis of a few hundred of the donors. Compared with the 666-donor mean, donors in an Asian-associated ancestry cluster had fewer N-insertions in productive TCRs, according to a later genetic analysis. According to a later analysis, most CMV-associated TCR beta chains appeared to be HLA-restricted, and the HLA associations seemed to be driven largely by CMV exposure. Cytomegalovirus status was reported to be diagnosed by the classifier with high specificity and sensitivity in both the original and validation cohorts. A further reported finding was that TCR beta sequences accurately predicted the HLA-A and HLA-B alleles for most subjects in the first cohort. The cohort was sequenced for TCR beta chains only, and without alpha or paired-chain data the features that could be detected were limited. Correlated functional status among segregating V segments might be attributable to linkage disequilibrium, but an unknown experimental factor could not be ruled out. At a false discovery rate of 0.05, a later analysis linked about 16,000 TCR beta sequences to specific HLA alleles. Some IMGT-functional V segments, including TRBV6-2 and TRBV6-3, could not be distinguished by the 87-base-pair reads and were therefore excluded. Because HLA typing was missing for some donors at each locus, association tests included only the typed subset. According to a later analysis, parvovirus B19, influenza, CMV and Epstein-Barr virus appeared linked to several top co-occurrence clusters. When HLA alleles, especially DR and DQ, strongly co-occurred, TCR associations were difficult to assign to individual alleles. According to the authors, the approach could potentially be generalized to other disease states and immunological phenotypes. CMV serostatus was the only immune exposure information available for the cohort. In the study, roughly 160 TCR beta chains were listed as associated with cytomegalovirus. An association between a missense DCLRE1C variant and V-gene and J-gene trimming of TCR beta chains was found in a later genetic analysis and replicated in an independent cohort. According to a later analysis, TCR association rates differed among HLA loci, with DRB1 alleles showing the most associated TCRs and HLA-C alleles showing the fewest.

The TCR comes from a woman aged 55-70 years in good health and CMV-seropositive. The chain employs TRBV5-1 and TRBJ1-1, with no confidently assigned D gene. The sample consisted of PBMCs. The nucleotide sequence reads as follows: TGCGCCAGCAGCTTGGGGCAGGCGGGCACTGAAGCTTTCTTT. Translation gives CASSLGQAGTEAFF.